The 22 T cell receptor beta chains in this list originate from one sample, sequenced in a study of shared T cell receptors in the human thymus. Libraries were prepared by immunoSEQ multiplex PCR; TCRdb keeps only in-frame clonotypes and omits some of them. The repertoire has about 380,000 clones, approximately 95% of them found once; the top ten carry roughly 0.021%. The sequencing sample was made of thymocytes. The origin of the receptors is a human donor.

The chain couples TRBV5-1 to TRBJ1-2; 8 nucleotides align to TRBD1. From germline, CDR1 is SGHRS and CDR2 YFSETQ. J gave up 8 bases and V 2 bases, and 5 bases lay outside the gene matches. The CDR3 consists of 13 residues. CDR3 DNA: TGCGCCAGCAGCTTAGACAGGGGCGGGGGCTACACCTTC. Encoded protein: CASSLDRGGGYTF.

The rearrangement joins TRBV27 to TRBJ2-2, with 9 bases matching TRBD1. J was trimmed by 3 bases and V by 4 bases; bases with no gene match: 6. The CDR3 is 16 residues long. Germline values: CDR1 MNHEY, CDR2 SMNVEV (reference sequence). The CDR3 is CASSSPGQGYTGELFF. The CDR3 DNA reads as TGTGCCAGCAGTTCTCCGGGACAGGGCTACACCGGGGAGCTGTTTTTT.

The chain recombines TRBV28 with TRBJ2-5; tentative D call: TRBD2 (5 bases). Germline CDR1 and CDR2: MDHEN and SYDVKM. The CDR3 extends over 15 amino acids. V gave up 3 bases and J gave up 5 bases, with 16 bases separating them. For the CDR3, the DNA is TGTGCCAGCAGTTTCCGACCTCCTAGGAGGGAGACCCAGTACTTC. Protein: CASSFRPPRRETQYF.

The chain joins TRBV7-8 to TRBJ2-5, with 8 bases aligning to TRBD2. The germline CDR1 and CDR2 sequences are SGHVS and FQNEAQ. This CDR3 spans 17 amino acids. V lost 1 base, J lost 3 bases, and 10 bases stayed unmatched. The CDR3 spells CASSLEFSLAGEETQYF. DNA for the CDR3: TGTGCCAGCAGCTTAGAATTCTCGCTAGCGGGCGAAGAGACCCAGTACTTC.

The rearrangement uses TRBV19 and TRBJ2-1, with D perhaps assigned TRBD1 or TRBD2 (5 bases each). The germline V gene has CDR1 LNHDA and CDR2 SQIVND (reference sequence). The V end lost 0 bases, the J end lost 9 bases, and 12 bases lay between the germline ends. This CDR3 comprises 14 residues. CDR3: CASSIDLRGREQFF. For the CDR3, the DNA is TGTGCCAGTAGTATAGATCTGAGGGGACGTGAGCAGTTCTTC.

The chain has TRBV15 and TRBJ2-1; 9 nucleotides line up with TRBD2. Germline V CDR1 and CDR2: LNHNV, YYDKDF (reference sequence). The CDR3 is made up of 16 amino acids. V lost 4 bases, J lost 2 bases, and 6 bases stayed unmatched. CDR3 DNA: TGTGCCACCAGCACCGGACTAGCGTCTCCCTACAATGAGCAGTTCTTC. Its translation: CATSTGLASPYNEQFF.

This rearrangement joins TRBV19 to TRBJ2-2; possible D gene TRBD1, 6 bases. Trimming took off 5 bases at V and 2 bases at J, with 18 bases between the two ends. Germline CDR1 LNHDA, CDR2 SQIVND (reference sequence). The CDR3 runs 17 residues. The CDR3 region is CASSSRTGLSNTGELFF. DNA for the CDR3: TGTGCCAGTAGTTCCCGTACAGGGCTAAGTAACACCGGGGAGCTGTTTTTT.

CDR3 region: CASNATPGGSSGNTIYF. The CDR3 DNA is TGTGCCAGCAACGCCACTCCGGGGGGGTCCTCTGGAAACACCATATATTTT. The chain links TRBV7-9 to TRBJ1-3, with D possibly TRBD1 on 5 matching bases. CDR1 SEHNR and CDR2 FQNEAQ come from the germline V gene (reference sequence). There are 17 residues in the CDR3. Trimming took off 7 bases at V and 0 bases at J, with 19 bases between the two ends.

The chain uses TRBV11-3 and TRBJ1-2; 7 nucleotides align to TRBD1. V shed 9 bases and J 2 bases; nucleotides not matched to a gene: 3. This CDR3 region has 12 residues. CDR1 and CDR2 from the germline V gene are SGHNT and YENEEA. The DNA of the CDR3 is TGTGCCAGACAGGGGATGAACTATGGCTACACCTTC. This gives the protein CARQGMNYGYTF. The full variable domain, rest sourced from reference TRBV11-3 and TRBJ1-2, is EAGVVQSPRYKIIEKKQPVAFWCNPISGHNTLYWYLQNLGQGPELLIRYENEEAVDDSQLPKDRFSAERLKGVDSTLKIQPAELGDSAVYLCARQGMNYGYTFGSGTRLTVV.

This chain joins TRBV11-2 and TRBJ2-7; no firm D call. Deletions cut 0 bases from V and 5 bases from J, with 11 bases between. CDR3 size: 14 residues. Germline-derived CDR1 and CDR2 are SGHAT and FQNNGV. The CDR3 sequence: CASSLDPDRDEQYF. The CDR3 DNA is TGTGCCAGCAGCTTAGACCCGGACCGGGACGAGCAGTACTTC.

This clone occurred a few times. The genes are TRBV29-1 and TRBJ1-1; D remains unclear. This CDR3 has 14 amino acids. The ends were cut back, 3 bases at V and 0 bases at J, with 11 bases in the middle. The germline gives CDR1 SQVTM, CDR2 ANQGSEA. The CDR3 nucleotides are TGCAGCGTTGAGACGGGCAGAGTGAACACTGAAGCTTTCTTT. It codes for CSVETGRVNTEAFF.

The chain combines TRBV7-9 with TRBJ2-1, with D perhaps TRBD1 (5 bases). Germline-derived CDR1 and CDR2 are SEHNR and FQNEAQ (reference sequence). CDR3 length: 17 amino acids. V lost 5 bases to trimming and J lost 0 bases, with 17 bases between them. The CDR3 bases are TGTGCCAGCAGCCTAAGGGGCCCCACAAGCTCCTACAATGAGCAGTTCTTC. This translates into CASSLRGPTSSYNEQFF. The complete variable domain, with remaining parts taken from reference TRBV7-9 and TRBJ2-1, reads DTGVSQNPRHKITKRGQNVTFRCDPISEHNRLYWYRQTLGQGPEFLTYFQNEAQLEKSRLLSDRFSAERPKGSFSTLEIQRTEQGDSAMYLCASSLRGPTSSYNEQFFGPGTRLTVL.

The rearrangement links TRBV19 to TRBJ1-5; tentative D call: TRBD1 (5 bases). CDR1 and CDR2 (germline): LNHDA, SQIVND (reference sequence). The CDR3 totals 16 residues. The V and J ends lost 3 bases and 3 bases respectively, with 15 bases between them. CDR3 in amino acids: CASSIHQGHNNQPQHF. As DNA, the CDR3 is TGTGCCAGTAGTATCCACCAGGGCCATAACAATCAGCCCCAGCATTTT.

V usage is TRBV28 and J usage is TRBJ1-5; D uncertain. Germline CDR1 is MDHEN and CDR2 is SYDVKM. The germline V and J ends were trimmed by 3 bases and 3 bases, with 18 bases remaining between them. This CDR3 has 17 residues. In DNA, the CDR3 is TGTGCCAGCAGTTTCCTATTCTTCTCTAAGGACAATCAGCCCCAGCATTTT. Protein product: CASSFLFFSKDNQPQHF.

The chain couples TRBV28 to TRBJ1-4; weak D call: TRBD1 (5 bases). Trimming shortened V by 3 bases and J by 8 bases, and 13 bases separated the two germline ends. CDR3 length: 14 amino acids. Germline V CDR1 and CDR2: MDHEN, SYDVKM. The chain's CDR3 is CASSLVGEREKLFF. Written as DNA, the CDR3 is TGTGCCAGCAGTTTGGTAGGGGAGAGAGAAAAACTGTTTTTT.

The CDR3 loop is CASSTGLAGYNEQFF. CDR3 nucleotides: TGTGCCAGTAGTACCGGACTAGCGGGGTACAATGAGCAGTTCTTC. This chain joins TRBV19 and TRBJ2-1; TRBD2 matches 12 bases. J lost 4 bases, V lost 4 bases, and 2 bases had no gene match. Germline values: CDR1 LNHDA, CDR2 SQIVND (reference sequence). CDR3 size: 15 residues. Full variable domain (missing parts from reference TRBV19 and TRBJ2-1): DGGITQSPKYLFRKEGQNVTLSCEQNLNHDAMYWYRQDPGQGLRLIYYSQIVNDFQKGDIAEGYSVSREKKESFPLTVTSAQKNPTAFYLCASSTGLAGYNEQFFGPGTRLTVL.

On this clone: The junction and the germline gene differ at one end; a read error may be behind it. The chain uses TRBV6-5 and TRBJ2-1; 12 nucleotides agree with TRBD2. The germline V gene encodes CDR1 MNHEY and CDR2 SVGAGI. The CDR3 sequence is 16 residues long. Here the CDR3 reads CASSYSKLAGGNEQFF. The CDR3 bases are TGTGCCAGCAGCTACTCGAAACTAGCGGGAGGCAATGAGCAGTTCTTC.

The chain uses TRBV6-4 and TRBJ1-6; unclear D gene. Germline CDR1 MRHNA, CDR2 SNTAGT. Trimming cost V 7 bases and J 3 bases, with 16 bases left between them. This CDR3 is 16 amino acids long. DNA for the CDR3: TGTGCCAGCACCGATGTGAGACGGAACTATAATTCACCCCTCCACTTT. It translates to CASTDVRRNYNSPLHF.

J is TRBJ1-4 and V is TRBV28; a possible D gene is TRBD1 (6 bases). Germline V lookup: CDR1 MDHEN, CDR2 SYDVKM. With 3 bases removed from V and 5 bases from J, the gap between germline ends came to 22 bases. The CDR3 is made up of 18 amino acids. The CDR3 sequence is CASSFDIRRTGWNEKLFF. CDR3 coding DNA: TGTGCCAGCAGTTTTGATATTCGGAGAACAGGGTGGAATGAAAAACTGTTTTTT.

This clone was counted a single time. The chain carries TRBV7-8 and TRBJ1-5; D unclear. CDR1 is SGHVS and CDR2 is FQNEAQ in the germline V gene. This CDR3 has 15 amino acids. The V end was cut by 2 bases, the J end by 2 bases, with 10 bases between. CDR3 sequence (DNA): TGTGCCAGCAGCTTAATTAGGGAGGGCAATCAGCCCCAGCATTTT. Amino acid sequence: CASSLIREGNQPQHF.

The V and J genes are TRBV5-1 and TRBJ2-3; 8 nucleotides line up with TRBD1. The CDR3 has 19 amino acids. V shed 0 bases, J shed 1 base, and the junction held 13 bases outside the gene matches. CDR1 and CDR2 from the germline V gene are SGHRS and YFSETQ. The CDR3 here is CASSLAGQGARPCTDTQYF. CDR3 bases: TGCGCCAGCAGCTTGGCAGGCCAGGGGGCGCGCCCCTGCACAGATACGCAGTATTTT. The full variable domain, with the rest looked up from reference TRBV5-1 and TRBJ2-3, is KAGVTQTPRYLIKTRGQQVTLSCSPISGHRSVSWYQQTPGQGLQFLFEYFSETQRNKGNFPGRFSGRQFSNSRSEMNVSTLELGDSALYLCASSLAGQGARPCTDTQYFGPGTRLTVL.

The chain employs TRBV14 and TRBJ2-7; 7 bases match TRBD2. Losses at the gene ends were 2 bases for V and 1 base for J; bases not matched to a gene: 14. CDR1 SGHDN and CDR2 FVKESK come from the germline V gene. The CDR3 runs 18 residues. Written as DNA, the CDR3 is TGTGCCAGCAGCCAACGCCGGGACTATCACGCTCCTTCCTACGAGCAGTACTTC. This codes for CASSQRRDYHAPSYEQYF.